This entry is about one TCR beta chain. No antigen is known for it. The data are from a study of CD4 T cells in relation to SARS-CoV-2 and coronaviruses. Study context: Convalescent patients were eight or nine males and a few females; two were Hispanic.

Method: immunoSEQ multiplex PCR; TCRdb's copy keeps in-frame clones and lacks some. The data hold approximately 36,000 clones, with approximately 80% observed a single time. V lost 3 bases to trimming and J lost 4 bases; unmatched junction nucleotides: 14. Germline V gives CDR1 SGHRS, CDR2 YFSETQ. This CDR3 has 17 residues. Study-level points and caveats: Compared with monoreactive clones, crossreactive clones showed significantly weaker SARS-CoV-2 expansion. About 65% of donors had memory CD4+ clonotypes crossrecognizing SARS-CoV-2 and common cold coronavirus spike.

This clonotype originated in an adult with COVID-19. The V gene is TRBV5-1, the J gene TRBJ2-7, with TRBD1 matching 9 bases. Sequencing was done on a sample of memory CD4+ T cells from PBMCs, cultured in vitro. CDR3: CASSSGITGGVAYEQYF. The CDR3 DNA reads TGCGCCAGCAGCTCTGGGATAACAGGGGGCGTCGCTTACGAGCAGTACTTC.